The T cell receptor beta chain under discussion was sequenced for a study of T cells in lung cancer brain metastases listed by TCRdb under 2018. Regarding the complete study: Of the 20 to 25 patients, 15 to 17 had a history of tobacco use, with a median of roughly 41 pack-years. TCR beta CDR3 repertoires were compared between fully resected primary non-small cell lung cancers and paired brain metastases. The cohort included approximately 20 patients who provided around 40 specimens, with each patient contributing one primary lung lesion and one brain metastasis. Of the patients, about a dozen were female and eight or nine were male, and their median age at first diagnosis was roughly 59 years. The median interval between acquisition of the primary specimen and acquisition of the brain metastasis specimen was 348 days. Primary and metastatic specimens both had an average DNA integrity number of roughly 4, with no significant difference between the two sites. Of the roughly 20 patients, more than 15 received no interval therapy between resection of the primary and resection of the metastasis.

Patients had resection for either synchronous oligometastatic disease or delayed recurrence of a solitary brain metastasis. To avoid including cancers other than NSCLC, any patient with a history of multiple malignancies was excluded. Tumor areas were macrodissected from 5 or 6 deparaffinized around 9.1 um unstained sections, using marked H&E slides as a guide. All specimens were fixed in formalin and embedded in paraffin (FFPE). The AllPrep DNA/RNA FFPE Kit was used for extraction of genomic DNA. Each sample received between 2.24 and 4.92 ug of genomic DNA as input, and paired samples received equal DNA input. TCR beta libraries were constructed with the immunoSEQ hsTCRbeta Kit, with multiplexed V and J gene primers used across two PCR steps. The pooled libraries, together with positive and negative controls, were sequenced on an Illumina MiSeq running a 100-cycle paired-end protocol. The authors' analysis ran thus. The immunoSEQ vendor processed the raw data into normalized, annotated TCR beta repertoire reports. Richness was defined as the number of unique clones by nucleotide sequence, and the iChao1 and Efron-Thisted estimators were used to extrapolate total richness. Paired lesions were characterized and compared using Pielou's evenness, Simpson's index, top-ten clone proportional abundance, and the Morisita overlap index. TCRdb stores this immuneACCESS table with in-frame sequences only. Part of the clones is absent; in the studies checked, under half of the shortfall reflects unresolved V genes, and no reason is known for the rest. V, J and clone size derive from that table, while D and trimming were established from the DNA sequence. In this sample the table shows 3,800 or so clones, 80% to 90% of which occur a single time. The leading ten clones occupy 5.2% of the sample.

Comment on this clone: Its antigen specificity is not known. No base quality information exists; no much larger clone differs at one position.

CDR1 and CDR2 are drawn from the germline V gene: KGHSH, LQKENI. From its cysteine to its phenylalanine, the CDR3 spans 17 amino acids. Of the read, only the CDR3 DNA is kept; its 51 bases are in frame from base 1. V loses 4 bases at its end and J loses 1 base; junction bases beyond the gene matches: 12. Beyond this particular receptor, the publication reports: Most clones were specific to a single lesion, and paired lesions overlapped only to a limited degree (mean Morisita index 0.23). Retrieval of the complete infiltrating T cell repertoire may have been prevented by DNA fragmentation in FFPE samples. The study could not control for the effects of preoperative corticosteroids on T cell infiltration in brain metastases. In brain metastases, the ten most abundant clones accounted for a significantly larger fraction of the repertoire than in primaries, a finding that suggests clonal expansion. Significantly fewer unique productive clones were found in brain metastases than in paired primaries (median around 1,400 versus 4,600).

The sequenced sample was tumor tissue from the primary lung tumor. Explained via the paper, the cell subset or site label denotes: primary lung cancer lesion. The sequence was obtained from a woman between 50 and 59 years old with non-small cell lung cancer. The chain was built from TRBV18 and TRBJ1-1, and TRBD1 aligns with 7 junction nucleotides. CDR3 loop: CASSLTSVDRANTEAFF. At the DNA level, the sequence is TGTGCCAGCTCACTCACCTCCGTTGACAGGGCGAACACTGAAGCTTTCTTT.